The 14 T cell receptor beta chains below all came from one sample that was sequenced in a study of T-cell reconstitution after alpha-beta-depleted transplantation in children. A TCRbeta library incorporating unique molecular identifiers was prepared. Using its own MiXCR run on the PCR reads, TCRdb lists one record per CDR3 protein. The table records 700,000 or so distinct CDR3 sequences, roughly 13% of them present only once. The specimen comprised PBMCs, sampled before TCRalphabeta/CD19-depleted stem cell transplant. These receptors all come from a girl aged 2 to 10 with congenital amegakaryocytic thrombocytopenia, due to receive a stem cell transplant.

The genes are TRBV20-1 and TRBJ1-1, with D tentatively TRBD1 (5 bases). The CDR3 has 14 amino acids. The germline CDR1 and CDR2 sequences are DFQATT and SNEGSKA (reference sequence). The ends were cut back, 0 bases at V and 8 bases at J, with 16 bases in the middle. CDR3 amino acids: CSARDLRGVGEAFF. CDR3 nucleotide sequence: TGCAGTGCTAGAGATCTGAGGGGAGTTGGAGAAGCTTTCTTT.

This clonotype has at least ten counts. The chain employs TRBV4-1 and TRBJ1-5; D might be TRBD1 (5 bases). Germline assignment: CDR1 MGHRA and CDR2 YSYEKL. There are 15 residues in the CDR3. V lost 0 bases to trimming and J lost 7 bases, with 13 bases between them. This chain's CDR3 is CASSQDSGLGQPQHF. For the CDR3, the DNA is TGCGCCAGCAGCCAAGATTCAGGGTTAGGACAGCCCCAGCATTTT.

Points on this clonotype: This may arise from a read error, as a much more abundant clone is one base away. V usage is TRBV6-1 and J usage is TRBJ1-3, with 7 positions matching TRBD1. The CDR3 is 16 amino acids. Looked up from germline, CDR1 is MNHNS and CDR2 is SASEGT. The CDR3 DNA follows: TGTGCCAGCACTGGTCCGGGACAGCGCTCTGGAAACACCATATGTTTT. Its translation: CASTGPGQRSGNTICF.

In its sample, this clonotype was seen a few times. V gene TRBV29-1 combines with J gene TRBJ2-7; D uncertain. The germline gives CDR1 SQVTM, CDR2 ANQGSEA. V dropped 0 bases and J dropped 3 bases, with 9 bases sitting between them. CDR3 length: 13 residues. CDR3 loop: CSVEDPSNYEQYF. DNA for the CDR3: TGCAGCGTTGAAGATCCCAGTAACTACGAGCAGTACTTC.

CDR3 in amino acids: CASSAPRGYGYTF. CDR3 sequence (DNA): TGTGCCAGCAGTGCCCCGCGGGGCTATGGCTACACCTTC. The genes are TRBV28 and TRBJ1-2, with D hard to call. V was clipped by 5 bases and J by 4 bases, with 11 bases between them. Germline V lookup: CDR1 MDHEN, CDR2 SYDVKM. This CDR3 has 13 amino acids.

This clonotype was detected ten times or more. This chain connects TRBV4-1 to TRBJ2-5; D is uncertain. V shed 0 bases and J shed 4 bases, with 9 bases lying between them. Germline assignment: CDR1 MGHRA and CDR2 YSYEKL. The CDR3 consists of 14 residues. CDR3 loop: CASSQEARLETQYF. The CDR3 coding sequence is TGCGCCAGCAGCCAAGAGGCTCGGTTAGAGACCCAGTACTTC.

This clonotype was detected only a few times. The CDR3 loop is CASSPWSRRADTQYF. CDR3 DNA sequence: TGTGCCAGCAGCCCCTGGAGTAGGAGGGCAGATACGCAGTATTTT. The chain couples TRBV6-2 or TRBV6-3 to TRBJ2-3, with D maybe TRBD2 (6 bases). CDR1 and CDR2 (germline): MNHEY, SVGEGT. Trimming stripped 6 bases from V and 4 bases from J, with 17 bases between. This CDR3 spans 15 amino acids.

This clonotype was found a few times. The rearrangement joins TRBV12-3 or TRBV12-4 to TRBJ2-1, with D uncertain. The CDR3 is 15 amino acids. Trimming pared 2 bases from V and 5 bases from J, leaving 13 bases between. CDR3: CASSLIFAGNNEQFF. The CDR3 nucleotides are TGTGCCAGCAGTTTAATTTTTGCTGGAAACAATGAGCAGTTCTTC.

This clonotype has a count of ten or more. The chain couples TRBV5-6 to TRBJ1-2; D not certain. Germline loops: CDR1 SGHDT, CDR2 YYEEEE. Between the trimmed V and J ends, which lost 3 bases and 1 base, there was a span of 25 bases. CDR3 length: 19 residues. The CDR3 reads CASSSSRDGGRSLNYGYTF. CDR3 DNA sequence: TGTGCCAGCAGCTCGAGTCGTGATGGAGGGAGGAGCCTTAACTATGGCTACACCTTC.

This clonotype was seen at least ten times. The genes are TRBV27 and TRBJ2-3; D not certain. The germline V gene encodes CDR1 MNHEY and CDR2 SMNVEV (reference sequence). Trimming took 0 bases from V and 8 from J, leaving 6 bases between them. The CDR3 runs 12 residues. The CDR3 spells CASSLSAGTQYF. The CDR3 nucleotides read TGTGCCAGCAGTTTATCGGCCGGTACGCAGTATTTT.

This clonotype occurred many times. DNA of the CDR3: TGCAGTGCTAGAACACCGGGAAGAGGCACTGAAGCTTTCTTT. It is translated as CSARTPGRGTEAFF. The V gene is TRBV20-1, the J gene TRBJ1-1; no reliable D call. This CDR3 comprises 14 residues. V was cut by 2 bases and J by 4 bases, with 14 bases left in between. The germline V gene encodes CDR1 DFQATT and CDR2 SNEGSKA (reference sequence).

This clonotype appeared many times. The rearrangement uses TRBV21-1 and TRBJ1-1; no check of the table's D call, TRBD1, against the DNA was made. TRBV21-1 is a recognized pseudogene. The length of the CDR3 is 14 residues. In DNA form, the CDR3 reads TGTGCCAGCAGCAAAGAAGGAGGCGTGAATGAAGCTTTCTTT. As protein: CASSKEGGVNEAFF.

This clonotype was found many times. CDR3 region: CASSWGSYQPQHF. CDR3 nucleotides: TGTGCCAGCAGTTGGGGCAGTTATCAGCCCCAGCATTTT. The rearrangement links TRBV11-2 to TRBJ1-5; a possible D gene is TRBD1 (5 bases). In germline, CDR1 is SGHAT, CDR2 FQNNGV. V gave up 6 bases and J gave up 5 bases, with 11 bases separating them. This CDR3 is 13 amino acids long.

This sequence joins TRBV18 and TRBJ1-1; the D is unclear. The V end lost 3 bases, the J end lost 1 base, and 12 bases lay between the germline ends. The germline gives CDR1 KGHSH, CDR2 LQKENI. CDR3 length: 15 residues. The CDR3 loop reads CASSPVEAANTEAFF. CDR3 DNA: TGTGCCAGCTCACCGGTTGAGGCGGCGAACACTGAAGCTTTCTTT.